This record covers a single T cell receptor (beta chain). The CDR3 totals 16 residues. Germline V gives CDR1 MNHEY, CDR2 SVGAGI. Trimming left V 4 bases short and J 6 bases short, with 22 bases between. The entry originates in a study of Graves' ophthalmopathy and Graves' hyperthyroidism. TCR beta CDR3 amplification used RNA transcripts. After a first-round RT-PCR with HTBI primers, a second-round multiplex PCR was run. TCRdb independently ran MiXCR on the multiplex PCR reads; one entry per CDR3 protein. The repertoire includes a few hundred thousand distinct CDR3 sequences, about 18% of them detected once, and 2% to 2.5% sits in the top ten.

This clonotype originated in an adult woman with stable Graves' hyperthyroidism. This chain links TRBV6-5 with TRBJ2-7; D is undetermined. Specimen: peripheral blood. The CDR3 coding sequence is TGTGCCAGCAGTTCCTCCGGAAGCGTACCTCCCTCCGAGCAGTACTTC. It specifies CASSSSGSVPPSEQYF.